Listed below are T cell receptor beta chains from one sample, sequenced in a study of glioma-infiltrating T cells after dendritic cell vaccination. The data were produced by immunoSEQ multiplex PCR, yet TCRdb's version contains in-frame clones alone and is incomplete. The sample consists of about 58,000 clones, over 65% of them appearing once. Sequenced here: blood, sampled after dendritic cell vaccination. All receptors derive from a human donor with glioblastoma. Each CDR3 is given with its conserved first and last residue. D genes are given only for firm matches. For some rows the clone size is stated as once, few or many, or as a class when expanded; others skip it.

V gene	clone size	D gene	J gene	CDR3 protein	CDR3 DNA
TRBV6-5	.	TRBD1	TRBJ1-2	CASSRDRVGGGYTF	TGTGCCAGCAGCAGGGACAGGGTGGGGGGAGGCTACACCTTC
TRBV27	.	TRBD1	TRBJ2-1	CASSQQGPNEQFF	TGTGCCAGCAGCCAACAGGGGCCCAATGAGCAGTTCTTC
TRBV2	.	.	TRBJ2-7	CASSPAAKSHF	TGTGCCAGCTCCCCCGCGGCGAAATCTCATTTC
TRBV2	.	.	TRBJ1-2	CASTYELHYGYTF	TGTGCCAGCACCTACGAGTTGCACTATGGCTACACCTTC
TRBV6-5	once	.	TRBJ2-7	CASRPGGAQTYEQYF	TGTGCCAGCAGACCCGGAGGGGCGCAGACTTACGAGCAGTACTTC
TRBV18	.	.	TRBJ2-7	CASSPPYSRSYEQYF	TGTGCCAGCTCACCACCGTACAGCCGCTCCTACGAGCAGTACTTC
TRBV4-3	.	TRBD2	TRBJ2-5	CASSQGAGGGGYQETQYF	TGCGCCAGCAGCCAAGGTGCGGGCGGGGGGGGATACCAAGAGACCCAGTACTTC
TRBV29-1	once	.	TRBJ1-2	CSVEDEVGYTF	TGCAGCGTTGAAGACGAGGTTGGCTACACCTTC
TRBV2	.	TRBD2	TRBJ2-7	CASSLIAGGLSYEQYF	TGTGCCAGCAGCCTTATAGCGGGGGGACTCTCCTACGAGCAGTACTTC
TRBV6-5	.	.	TRBJ2-3	CASRSGSSTDTQYF	TGTGCCAGCAGAAGCGGGTCTAGCACAGATACGCAGTATTTT